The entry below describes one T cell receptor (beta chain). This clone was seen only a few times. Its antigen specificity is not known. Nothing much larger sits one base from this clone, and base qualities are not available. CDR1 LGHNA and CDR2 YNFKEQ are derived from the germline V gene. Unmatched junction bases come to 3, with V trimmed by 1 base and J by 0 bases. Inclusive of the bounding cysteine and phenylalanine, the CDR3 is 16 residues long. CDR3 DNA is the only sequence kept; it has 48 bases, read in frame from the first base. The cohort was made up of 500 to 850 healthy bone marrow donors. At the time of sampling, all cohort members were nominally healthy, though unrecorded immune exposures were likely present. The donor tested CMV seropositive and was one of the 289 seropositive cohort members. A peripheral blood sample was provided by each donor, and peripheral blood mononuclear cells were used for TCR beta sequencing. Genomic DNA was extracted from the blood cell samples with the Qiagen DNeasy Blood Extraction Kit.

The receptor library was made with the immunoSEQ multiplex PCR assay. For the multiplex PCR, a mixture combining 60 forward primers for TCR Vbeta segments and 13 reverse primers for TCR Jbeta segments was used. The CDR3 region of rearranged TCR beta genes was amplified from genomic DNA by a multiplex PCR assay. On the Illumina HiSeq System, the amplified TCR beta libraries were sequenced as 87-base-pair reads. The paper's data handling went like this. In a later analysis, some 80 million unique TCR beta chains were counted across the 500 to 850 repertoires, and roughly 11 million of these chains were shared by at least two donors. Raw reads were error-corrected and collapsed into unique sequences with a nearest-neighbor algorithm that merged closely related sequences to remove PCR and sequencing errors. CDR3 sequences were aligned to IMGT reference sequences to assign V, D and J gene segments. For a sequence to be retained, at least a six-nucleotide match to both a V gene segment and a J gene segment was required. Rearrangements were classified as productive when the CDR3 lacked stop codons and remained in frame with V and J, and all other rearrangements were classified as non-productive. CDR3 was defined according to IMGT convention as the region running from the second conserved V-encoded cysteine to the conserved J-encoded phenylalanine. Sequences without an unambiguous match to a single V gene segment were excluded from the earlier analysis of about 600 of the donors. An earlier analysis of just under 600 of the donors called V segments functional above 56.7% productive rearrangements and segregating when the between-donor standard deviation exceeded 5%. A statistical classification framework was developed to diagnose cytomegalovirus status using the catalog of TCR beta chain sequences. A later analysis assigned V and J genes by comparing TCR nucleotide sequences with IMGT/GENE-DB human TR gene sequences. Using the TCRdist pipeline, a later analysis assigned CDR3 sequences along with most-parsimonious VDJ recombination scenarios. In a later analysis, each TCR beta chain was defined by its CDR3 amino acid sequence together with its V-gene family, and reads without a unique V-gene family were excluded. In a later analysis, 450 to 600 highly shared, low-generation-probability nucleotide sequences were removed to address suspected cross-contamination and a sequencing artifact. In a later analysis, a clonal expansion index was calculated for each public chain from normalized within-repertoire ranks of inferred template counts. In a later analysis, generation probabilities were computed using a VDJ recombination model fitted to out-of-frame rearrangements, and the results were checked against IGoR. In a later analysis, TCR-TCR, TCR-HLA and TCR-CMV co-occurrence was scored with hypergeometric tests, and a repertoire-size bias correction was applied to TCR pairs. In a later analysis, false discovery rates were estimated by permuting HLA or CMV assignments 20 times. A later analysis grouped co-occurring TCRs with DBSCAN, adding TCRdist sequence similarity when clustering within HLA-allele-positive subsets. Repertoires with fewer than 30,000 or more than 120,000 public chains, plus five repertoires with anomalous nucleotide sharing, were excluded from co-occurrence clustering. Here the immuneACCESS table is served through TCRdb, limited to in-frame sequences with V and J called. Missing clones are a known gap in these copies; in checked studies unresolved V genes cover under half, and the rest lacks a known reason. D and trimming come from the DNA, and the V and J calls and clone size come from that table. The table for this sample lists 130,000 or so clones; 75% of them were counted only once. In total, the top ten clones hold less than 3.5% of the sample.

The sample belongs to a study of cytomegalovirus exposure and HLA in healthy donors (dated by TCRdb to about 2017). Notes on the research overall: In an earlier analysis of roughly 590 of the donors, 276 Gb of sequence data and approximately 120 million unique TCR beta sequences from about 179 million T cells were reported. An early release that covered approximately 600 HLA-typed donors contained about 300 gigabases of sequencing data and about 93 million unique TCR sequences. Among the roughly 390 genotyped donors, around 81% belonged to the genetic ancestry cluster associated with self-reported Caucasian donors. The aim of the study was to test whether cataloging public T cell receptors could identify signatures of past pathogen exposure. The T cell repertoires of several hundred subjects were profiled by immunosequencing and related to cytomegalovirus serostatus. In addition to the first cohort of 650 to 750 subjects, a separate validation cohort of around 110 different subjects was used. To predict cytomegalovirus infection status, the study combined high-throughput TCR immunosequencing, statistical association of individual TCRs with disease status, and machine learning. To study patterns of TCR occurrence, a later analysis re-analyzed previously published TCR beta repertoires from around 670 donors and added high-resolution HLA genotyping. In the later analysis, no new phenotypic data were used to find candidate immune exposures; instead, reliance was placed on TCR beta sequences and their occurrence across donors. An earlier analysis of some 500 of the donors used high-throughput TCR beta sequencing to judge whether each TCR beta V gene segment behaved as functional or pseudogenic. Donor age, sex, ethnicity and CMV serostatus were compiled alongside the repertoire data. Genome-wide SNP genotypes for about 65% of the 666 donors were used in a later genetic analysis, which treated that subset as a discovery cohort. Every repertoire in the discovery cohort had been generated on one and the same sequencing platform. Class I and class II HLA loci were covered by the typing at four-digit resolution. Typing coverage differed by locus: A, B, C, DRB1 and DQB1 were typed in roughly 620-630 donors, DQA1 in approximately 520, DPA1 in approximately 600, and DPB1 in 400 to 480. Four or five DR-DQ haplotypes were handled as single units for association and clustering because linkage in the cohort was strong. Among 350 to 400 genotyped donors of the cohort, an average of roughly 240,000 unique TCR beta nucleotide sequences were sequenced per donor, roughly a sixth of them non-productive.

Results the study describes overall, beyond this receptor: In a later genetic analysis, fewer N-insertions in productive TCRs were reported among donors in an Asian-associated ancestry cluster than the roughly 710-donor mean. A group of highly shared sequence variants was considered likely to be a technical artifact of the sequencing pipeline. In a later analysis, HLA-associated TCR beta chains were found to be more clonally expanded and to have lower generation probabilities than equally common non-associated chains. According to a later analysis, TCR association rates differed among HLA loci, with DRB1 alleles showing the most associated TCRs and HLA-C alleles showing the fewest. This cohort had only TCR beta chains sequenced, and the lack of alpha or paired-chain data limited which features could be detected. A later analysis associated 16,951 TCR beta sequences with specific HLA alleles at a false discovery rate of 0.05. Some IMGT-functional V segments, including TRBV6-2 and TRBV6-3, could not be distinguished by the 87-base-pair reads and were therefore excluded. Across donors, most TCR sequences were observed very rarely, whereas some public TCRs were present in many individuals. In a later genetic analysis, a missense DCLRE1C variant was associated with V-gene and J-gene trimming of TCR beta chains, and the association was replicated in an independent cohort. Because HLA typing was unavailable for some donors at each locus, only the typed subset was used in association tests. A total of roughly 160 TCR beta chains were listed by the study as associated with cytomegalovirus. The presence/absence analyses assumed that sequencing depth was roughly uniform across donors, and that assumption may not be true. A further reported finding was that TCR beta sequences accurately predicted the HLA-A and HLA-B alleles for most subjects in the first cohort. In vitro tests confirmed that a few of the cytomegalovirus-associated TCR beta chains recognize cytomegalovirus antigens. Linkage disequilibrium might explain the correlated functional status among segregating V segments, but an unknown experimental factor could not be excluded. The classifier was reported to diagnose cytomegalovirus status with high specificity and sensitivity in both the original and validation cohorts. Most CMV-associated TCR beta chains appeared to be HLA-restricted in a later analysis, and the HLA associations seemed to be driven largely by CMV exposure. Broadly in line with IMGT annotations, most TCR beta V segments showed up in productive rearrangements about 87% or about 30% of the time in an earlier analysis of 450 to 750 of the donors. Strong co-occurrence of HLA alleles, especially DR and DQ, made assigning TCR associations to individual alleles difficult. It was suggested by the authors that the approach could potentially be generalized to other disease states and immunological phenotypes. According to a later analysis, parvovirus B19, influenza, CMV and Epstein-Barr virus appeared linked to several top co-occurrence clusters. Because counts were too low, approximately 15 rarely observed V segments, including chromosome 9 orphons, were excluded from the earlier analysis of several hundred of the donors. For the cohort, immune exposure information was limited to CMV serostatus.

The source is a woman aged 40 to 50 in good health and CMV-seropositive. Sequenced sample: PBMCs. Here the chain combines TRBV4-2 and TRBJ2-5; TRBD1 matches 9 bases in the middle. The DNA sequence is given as TGTGCCAGCAGCCAAGGGGGACAGGGTTACCAAGAGACCCAGTACTTC. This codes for CASSQGGQGYQETQYF.